This T cell receptor (beta chain) was recorded in a study of T cells of healthy individuals. TCRdb itself ran the 5' RACE reads through MiXCR, one entry per CDR3 protein. Counted here are 90,000 to 100,000 distinct CDR3 sequences, 15% to 20% occurring once; the ten biggest clones make up approximately 5.7%. The CDR3 has 13 residues. The V gene end was trimmed by 10 bases and the J gene end by 3 bases; junction bases not matched to a gene: 5. This rearrangement joins TRBV12-3 or TRBV12-4 to TRBJ2-1, with TRBD2 matching over 8 bases. The TCR was taken from a human donor in good health. The CDR3, as DNA: TGTGCCATCCAAAGCGGGGGCTACAATGAGCAGTTCTTC. This gives the protein CAIQSGGYNEQFF.